These 15 T cell receptor beta chains originate from one sample sequenced in a study of coeliac disease. The method was immunoSEQ multiplex PCR; TCRdb's version includes in-frame clones alone and lacks a portion of them. The repertoire includes thousands of clones, under 80% of them detected once, and about a fifth sits in the top ten. Sequenced input: lymphocytes from the gut lamina propria. The receptors were gathered from a man in his sixties with celiac disease on a gluten-free diet.

This clone was recorded only once. The rearrangement links TRBV2 to TRBJ1-3; the D gene is possibly TRBD1 (6 bases). Germline V gene lookup returns CDR1 SNHLY and CDR2 FYNNEI. The CDR3 extends over 12 amino acids. V was trimmed by 8 bases and J by 8 bases, leaving 13 bases between them. The CDR3 protein is CASAGDGHTIYF. The CDR3 coding sequence is TGTGCCAGCGCAGGGGACGGTCACACCATATATTTT. The variable domain in full, with the rest retrieved from reference TRBV2 and TRBJ1-3, is EPEVTQTPSHQVTQMGQEVILRCVPISNHLYFYWYRQILGQKVEFLVSFYNNEISEKSEIFDDQFSVERPDGSNFTLKIRSTKLEDSAMYFCASAGDGHTIYFGEGSWLTVV.

This clone came up a few times. This chain uses TRBV28 with TRBJ1-2, with D tentatively TRBD1 (6 bases). Deletions cut 5 bases from V and 2 bases from J, with 12 bases between. Germline assignment: CDR1 MDHEN and CDR2 SYDVKM. The CDR3 consists of 14 residues. In nucleotides, the CDR3 is TGTGCCAGCAGTGGGGGCAGTGAAAACTATGGCTACACCTTC. This sequence encodes CASSGGSENYGYTF.

This clone was seen just once. V and J are TRBV7-8 and TRBJ2-5; 8 bases fit TRBD1. CDR1 SGHVS and CDR2 FQNEAQ come from the germline V gene. This CDR3 has 13 amino acids. V gave up 7 bases and J gave up 2 bases; unmatched junction bases: 3. For the CDR3, the DNA is TGTGCCAGCACCAGGGACAGGCAAGAGACCCAGTACTTC. This translates into CASTRDRQETQYF.

The genes are TRBV19 and TRBJ2-1; no reliable D call. V was shortened by 7 bases and J by 5 bases, with 15 bases between the two germline ends. The CDR3 contains 14 residues. Germline CDR1 is LNHDA and CDR2 is SQIVND (reference sequence). The DNA of the CDR3 is TGTGCCAGTACCCTGGGCACAACCGACAATGAGCAGTTCTTC. Protein: CASTLGTTDNEQFF.

V gene TRBV27 combines with J gene TRBJ1-2; 11 bases map to TRBD1. CDR3 length: 17 amino acids. Germline values: CDR1 MNHEY, CDR2 SMNVEV (reference sequence). Germline trimming cut 1 base from V and 4 bases from J; bases unmatched to any gene: 8. The CDR3 sequence is CASSLFPSGQGAYGYTF. CDR3 coding DNA: TGTGCCAGCAGTTTATTCCCCAGCGGACAGGGGGCCTATGGCTACACCTTC.

The chain recombines TRBV15 with TRBJ1-1; D perhaps matches TRBD1 (5 bases). The V and J ends lost 0 bases and 4 bases respectively, with 18 bases between them. Germline V CDR1 and CDR2: LNHNV, YYDKDF (reference sequence). The CDR3 sequence is 17 residues long. The CDR3 region has the DNA TGTGCCACCAGCAGAGATCCTAATGTCAGGGTGGCCACTGAAGCTTTCTTT. Protein product: CATSRDPNVRVATEAFF.

This chain joins TRBV28 and TRBJ1-1, with 11 bases identical to TRBD1. This CDR3 is 14 amino acids long. Per germline, CDR1 MDHEN and CDR2 SYDVKM. The V segment lost 3 bases and the J segment 7 bases; nucleotides outside the gene matches: 4. CDR3 nucleotides: TGTGCCAGCAGTTTTTGGGACAGGGGGGGTGAAGCTTTCTTT. Translated: CASSFWDRGGEAFF.

This clone has more than one count but fewer than ten. The rearrangement links TRBV6-5 to TRBJ2-2; D remains ambiguous. CDR1 MNHEY and CDR2 SVGAGI come from the germline V gene. CDR3 size: 15 residues. Trimming shortened V by 4 bases and J by 5 bases, and 14 bases separated the two germline ends. CDR3 nucleotide sequence: TGTGCCAGCAGTTCCCCGCAGGCGTATACCGGGGAGCTGTTTTTT. Protein: CASSSPQAYTGELFF.

This chain links TRBV6-5 with TRBJ2-7, with a weak D call TRBD1 (6 bases). CDR3 length equals 16 residues. Germline assignment: CDR1 MNHEY and CDR2 SVGAGI. V lost 0 bases and J 4 bases, leaving 16 bases between the germline ends. CDR3 coding DNA: TGTGCCAGCAGTTACTCGTCAGGGGATTCTAGGTACGAGCAGTACTTC. This codes for CASSYSSGDSRYEQYF.

J is TRBJ2-2 and V is TRBV25-1; no reliable D call. Trimming cost V 0 bases and J 0 bases, with 2 bases left between them. Germline-derived CDR1 and CDR2 are MGHDK and SYGVNS. The CDR3 is 14 residues long. CDR3 in amino acids: CASSEYTNTGELFF. The CDR3 nucleotides read TGTGCCAGCAGTGAATACACGAACACCGGGGAGCTGTTTTTT.

V and J are TRBV19 and TRBJ1-6; D uncertain. There are 16 residues in the CDR3. V was pared by 5 bases and J by 0 bases, with 11 bases between. Germline CDR1 reads LNHDA; CDR2 reads SQIVND (reference sequence). The CDR3 loop reads CASSPRKSSYNSPLHF. In DNA, the CDR3 is TGTGCCAGTAGTCCCAGGAAGAGCTCCTATAATTCACCCCTCCACTTT.

This chain links TRBV5-1 with TRBJ2-1; maybe TRBD1 (5 bases). The CDR3 has 15 residues. V dropped 1 base and J dropped 2 bases, with 10 bases sitting between them. Germline-derived CDR1 and CDR2 are SGHRS and YFSETQ. Here the CDR3 DNA reads TGCGCCAGCAGCTTGACAGGCTCACCCTACAATGAGCAGTTCTTC. The encoded protein is CASSLTGSPYNEQFF.

For the CDR3, the DNA is TGTGCCACCAGGACGGGGGGGTCCAAAAACATTCAGTACTTC. This gives the protein CATRTGGSKNIQYF. The chain has TRBV15 and TRBJ2-4; 8 bases are a match to TRBD2. Losses at the gene ends were 6 bases for V and 2 bases for J; bases not matched to a gene: 3. The length of the CDR3 is 14 residues. Germline V lookup: CDR1 LNHNV, CDR2 YYDKDF (reference sequence).

This clone was seen a few times. V usage is TRBV18 and J usage is TRBJ2-6, with TRBD1 matching 8 bases. Germline V gene sequence: CDR1 KGHSH, CDR2 LQKENI. Trimming at V came to 3 bases and at J to 0 bases, leaving 7 bases not matched to a gene. This CDR3 is built from 18 residues. The CDR3 DNA reads TGTGCCAGCTCACCCGGACAGGGAACGAGCTCTGGGGCCAACGTCCTGACTTTC. Its protein product is CASSPGQGTSSGANVLTF.

The genes are TRBV7-9 and TRBJ1-1; D is possibly TRBD1 (6 bases). The V gene's germline CDR1 is SEHNR and CDR2 FQNEAQ (reference sequence). This CDR3 is 16 amino acids long. The germline V and J ends were trimmed by 0 bases and 1 base, with 12 bases remaining between them. The CDR3 loop reads CASSLATGTPNTEAFF. CDR3 coding DNA: TGTGCCAGCAGCTTAGCTACCGGGACACCGAACACTGAAGCTTTCTTT. The variable domain in full, completed from reference TRBV7-9 and TRBJ1-1, reads DTGVSQNPRHKITKRGQNVTFRCDPISEHNRLYWYRQTLGQGPEFLTYFQNEAQLEKSRLLSDRFSAERPKGSFSTLEIQRTEQGDSAMYLCASSLATGTPNTEAFFGQGTRLTVV.